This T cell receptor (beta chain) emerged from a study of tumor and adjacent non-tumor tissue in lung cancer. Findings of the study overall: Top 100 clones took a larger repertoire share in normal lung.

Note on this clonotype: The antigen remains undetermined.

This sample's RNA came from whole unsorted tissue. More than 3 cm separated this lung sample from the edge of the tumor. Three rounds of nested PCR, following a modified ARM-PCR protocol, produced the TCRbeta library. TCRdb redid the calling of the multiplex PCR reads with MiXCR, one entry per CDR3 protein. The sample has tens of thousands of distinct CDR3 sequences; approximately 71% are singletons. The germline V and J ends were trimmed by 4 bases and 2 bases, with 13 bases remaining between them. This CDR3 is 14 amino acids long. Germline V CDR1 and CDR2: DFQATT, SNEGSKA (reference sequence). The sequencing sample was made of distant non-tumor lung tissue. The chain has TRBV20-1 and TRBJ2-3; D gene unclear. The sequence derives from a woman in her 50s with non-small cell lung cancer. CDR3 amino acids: CSANQVADTDTQYF. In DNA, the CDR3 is TGCAGTGCTAATCAGGTAGCCGACACAGATACGCAGTATTTT.